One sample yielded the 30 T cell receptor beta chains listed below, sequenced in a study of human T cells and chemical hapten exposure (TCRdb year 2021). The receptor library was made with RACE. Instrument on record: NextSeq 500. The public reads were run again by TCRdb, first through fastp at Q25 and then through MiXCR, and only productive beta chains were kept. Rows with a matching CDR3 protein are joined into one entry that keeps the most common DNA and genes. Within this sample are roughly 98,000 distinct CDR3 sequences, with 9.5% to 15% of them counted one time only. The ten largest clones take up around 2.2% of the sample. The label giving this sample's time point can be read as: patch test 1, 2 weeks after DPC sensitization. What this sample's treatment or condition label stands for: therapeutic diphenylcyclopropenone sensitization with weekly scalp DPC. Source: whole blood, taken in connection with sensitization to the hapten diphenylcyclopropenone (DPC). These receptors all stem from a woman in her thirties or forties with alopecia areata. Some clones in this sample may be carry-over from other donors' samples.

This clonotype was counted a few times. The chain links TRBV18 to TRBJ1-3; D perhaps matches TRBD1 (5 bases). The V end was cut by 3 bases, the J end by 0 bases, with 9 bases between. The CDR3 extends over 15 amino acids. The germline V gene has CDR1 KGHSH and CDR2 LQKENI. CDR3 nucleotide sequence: TGTGCCAGCTCACCGACAGCAAGCTCTGGAAACACCATATATTTT. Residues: CASSPTASSGNTIYF. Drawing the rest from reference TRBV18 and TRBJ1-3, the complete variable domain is NAGVMQNPRHLVRRRGQEARLRCSPMKGHSHVYWYRQLPEEGLKFMVYLQKENIIDESGMPKERFSAEFPKEGPSILRIQQVVRGDSAAYFCASSPTASSGNTIYFGEGSWLTVV.

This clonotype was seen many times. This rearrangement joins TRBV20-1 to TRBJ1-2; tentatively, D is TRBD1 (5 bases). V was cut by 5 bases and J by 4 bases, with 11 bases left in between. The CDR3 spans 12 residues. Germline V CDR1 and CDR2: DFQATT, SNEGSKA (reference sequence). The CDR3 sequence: CSAVRASYGYTF. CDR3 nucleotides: TGCAGTGCTGTCAGGGCCTCCTATGGCTACACCTTC.

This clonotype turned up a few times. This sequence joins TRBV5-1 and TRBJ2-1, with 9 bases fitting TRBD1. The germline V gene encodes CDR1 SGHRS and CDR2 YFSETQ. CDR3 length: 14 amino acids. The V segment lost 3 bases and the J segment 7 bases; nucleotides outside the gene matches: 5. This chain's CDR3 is CASSSQGAGNEQFF. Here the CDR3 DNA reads TGCGCCAGCAGCTCACAGGGGGCGGGTAATGAGCAGTTCTTC.

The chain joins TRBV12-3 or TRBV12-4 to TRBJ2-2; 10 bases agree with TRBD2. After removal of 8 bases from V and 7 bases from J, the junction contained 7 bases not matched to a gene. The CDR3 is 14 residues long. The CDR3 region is CASGPSGSFGELFF. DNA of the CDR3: TGTGCCAGCGGCCCTAGCGGGAGTTTCGGGGAGCTGTTTTTT.

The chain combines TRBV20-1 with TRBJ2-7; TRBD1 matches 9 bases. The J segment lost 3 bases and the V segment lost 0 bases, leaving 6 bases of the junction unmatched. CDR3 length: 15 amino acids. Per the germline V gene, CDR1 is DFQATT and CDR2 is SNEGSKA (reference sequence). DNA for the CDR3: TGCAGTGCTAGAGATTACAGGGGGCGCCTCTACGAGCAGTACTTC. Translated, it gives CSARDYRGRLYEQYF.

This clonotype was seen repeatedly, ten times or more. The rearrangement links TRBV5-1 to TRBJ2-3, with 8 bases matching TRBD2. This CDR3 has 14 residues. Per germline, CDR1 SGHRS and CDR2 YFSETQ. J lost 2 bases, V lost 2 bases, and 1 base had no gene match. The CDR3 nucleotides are TGCGCCAGCAGCTTTAGCGGGGCCACAGATACGCAGTATTTT. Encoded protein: CASSFSGATDTQYF.

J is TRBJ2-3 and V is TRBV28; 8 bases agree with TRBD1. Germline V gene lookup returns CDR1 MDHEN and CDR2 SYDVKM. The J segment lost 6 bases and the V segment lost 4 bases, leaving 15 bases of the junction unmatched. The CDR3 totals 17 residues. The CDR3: CASSSRSGGPLRDTQYF. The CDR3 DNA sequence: TGTGCCAGCAGTTCCCGCTCAGGGGGCCCCCTTAGGGATACGCAGTATTTT.

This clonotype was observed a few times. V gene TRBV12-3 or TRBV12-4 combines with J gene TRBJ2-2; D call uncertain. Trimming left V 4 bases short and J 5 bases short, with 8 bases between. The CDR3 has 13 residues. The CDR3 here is CASSYLETGELFF. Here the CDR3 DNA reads TGTGCCAGCAGTTATTTAGAGACCGGGGAGCTGTTTTTT.

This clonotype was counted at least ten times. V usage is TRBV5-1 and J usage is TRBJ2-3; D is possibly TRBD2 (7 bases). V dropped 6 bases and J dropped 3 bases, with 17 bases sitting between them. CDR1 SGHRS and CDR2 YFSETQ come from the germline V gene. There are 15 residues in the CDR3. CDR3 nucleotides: TGCGCCAGCACCTTCTCCGGGGGGCGAACAGATACGCAGTATTTT. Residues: CASTFSGGRTDTQYF.

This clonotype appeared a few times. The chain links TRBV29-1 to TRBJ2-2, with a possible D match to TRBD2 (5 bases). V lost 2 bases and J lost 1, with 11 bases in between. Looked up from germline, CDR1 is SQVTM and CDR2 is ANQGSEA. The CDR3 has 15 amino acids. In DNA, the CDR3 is TGCAGCGTTGAATCTCCGGGAAGGAACACCGGGGAGCTGTTTTTT. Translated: CSVESPGRNTGELFF.

The CDR3 region is CASSKLAGFSYEQYF. The CDR3 coding sequence is TGTGCCAGCAGCAAACTAGCGGGGTTCTCCTACGAGCAGTACTTC. This chain joins TRBV7-2 and TRBJ2-7; 10 bases fit TRBD2. Germline CDR1 reads SGHTA; CDR2 reads FQGNSA. The CDR3 runs to 15 residues. V was clipped by 5 bases and J by 0 bases; unmatched bases: 4.

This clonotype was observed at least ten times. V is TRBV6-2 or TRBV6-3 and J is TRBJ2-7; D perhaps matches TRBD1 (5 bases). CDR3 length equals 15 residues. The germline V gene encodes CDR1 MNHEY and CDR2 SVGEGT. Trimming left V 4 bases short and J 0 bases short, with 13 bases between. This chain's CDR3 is CASSSGHASSYEQYF. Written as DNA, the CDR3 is TGTGCCAGCAGTTCCGGACACGCCAGCTCCTACGAGCAGTACTTC.

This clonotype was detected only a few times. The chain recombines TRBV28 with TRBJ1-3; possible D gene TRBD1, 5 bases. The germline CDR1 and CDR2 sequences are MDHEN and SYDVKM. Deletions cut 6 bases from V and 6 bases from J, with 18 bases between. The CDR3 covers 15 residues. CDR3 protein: CASSLGGGPLNTIYF. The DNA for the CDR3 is TGTGCCAGCAGCCTTGGGGGAGGCCCCTTAAACACCATATATTTT.

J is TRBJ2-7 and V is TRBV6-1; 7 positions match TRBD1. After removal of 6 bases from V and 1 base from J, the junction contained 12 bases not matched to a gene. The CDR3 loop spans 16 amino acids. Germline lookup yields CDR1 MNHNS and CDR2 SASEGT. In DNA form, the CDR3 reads TGTGCCAGCAGGGGGGACCACAGGGGCCCGTCCTACGAGCAGTACTTC. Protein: CASRGDHRGPSYEQYF.

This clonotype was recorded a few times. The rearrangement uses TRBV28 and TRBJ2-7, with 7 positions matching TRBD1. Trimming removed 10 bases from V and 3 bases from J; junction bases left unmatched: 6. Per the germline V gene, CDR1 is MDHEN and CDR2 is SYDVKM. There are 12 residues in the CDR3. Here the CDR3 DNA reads TGTGCCACCTGGGACAGATACTACGAGCAGTACTTC. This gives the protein CATWDRYYEQYF.

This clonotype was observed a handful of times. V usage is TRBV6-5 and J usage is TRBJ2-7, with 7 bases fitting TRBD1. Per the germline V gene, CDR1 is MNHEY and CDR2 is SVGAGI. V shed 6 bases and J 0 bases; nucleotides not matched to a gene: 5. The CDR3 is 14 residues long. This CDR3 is CASRKQGSSYEQYF. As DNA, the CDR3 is TGTGCCAGCAGAAAACAGGGGAGCTCCTACGAGCAGTACTTC.

The CDR3 region is CASSFIPRTAIQETQYF. CDR3 in DNA: TGTGCCAGCAGTTTTATCCCAAGGACAGCTATCCAAGAGACCCAGTACTTC. The chain carries TRBV28 and TRBJ2-5, with a possible D match to TRBD1 (6 bases). Trimming removed 3 bases from V and 1 base from J, with 18 bases in between. This CDR3 is built from 17 residues. From germline, CDR1 is MDHEN and CDR2 SYDVKM.

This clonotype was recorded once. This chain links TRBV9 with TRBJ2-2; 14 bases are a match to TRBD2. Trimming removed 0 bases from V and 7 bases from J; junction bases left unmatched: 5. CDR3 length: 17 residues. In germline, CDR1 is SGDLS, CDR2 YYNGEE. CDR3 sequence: CASSVGPGLAGVGELFF. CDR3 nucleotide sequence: TGTGCCAGCAGCGTAGGACCGGGACTAGCGGGAGTCGGGGAGCTGTTTTTT.

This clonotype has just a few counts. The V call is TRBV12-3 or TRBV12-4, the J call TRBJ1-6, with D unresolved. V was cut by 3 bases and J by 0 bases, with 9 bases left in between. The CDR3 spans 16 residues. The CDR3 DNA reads TGTGCCAGCAGTTTCGGCAGCAGCTCCTATAATTCACCCCTCCACTTT. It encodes CASSFGSSSYNSPLHF.

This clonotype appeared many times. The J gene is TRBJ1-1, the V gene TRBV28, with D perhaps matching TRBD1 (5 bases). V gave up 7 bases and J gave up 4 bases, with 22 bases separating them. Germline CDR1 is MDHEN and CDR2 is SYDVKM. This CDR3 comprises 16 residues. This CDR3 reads CASTLYPRGATTEAFF. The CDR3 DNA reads TGTGCCAGCACCTTATATCCTCGGGGCGCGACCACTGAAGCTTTCTTT.

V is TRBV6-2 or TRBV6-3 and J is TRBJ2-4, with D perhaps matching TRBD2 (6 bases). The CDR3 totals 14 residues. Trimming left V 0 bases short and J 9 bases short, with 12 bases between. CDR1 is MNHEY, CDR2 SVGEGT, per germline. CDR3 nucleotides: TGTGCCAGCAGTTACTCGATTGGCGGGACCATTCAGTACTTC. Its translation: CASSYSIGGTIQYF.

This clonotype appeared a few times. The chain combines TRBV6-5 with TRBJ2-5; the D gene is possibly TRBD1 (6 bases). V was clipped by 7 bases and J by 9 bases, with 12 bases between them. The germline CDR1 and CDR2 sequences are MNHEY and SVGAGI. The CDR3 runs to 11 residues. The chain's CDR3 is CASTYKGAQYF. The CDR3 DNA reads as TGTGCCAGCACCTACAAGGGGGCCCAGTACTTC.

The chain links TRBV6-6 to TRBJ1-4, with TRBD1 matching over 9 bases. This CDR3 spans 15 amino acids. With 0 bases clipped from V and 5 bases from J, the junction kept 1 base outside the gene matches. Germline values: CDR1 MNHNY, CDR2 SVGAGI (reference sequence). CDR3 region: CASSYSGTGNEKLFF. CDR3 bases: TGTGCCAGCAGTTACTCCGGGACAGGGAATGAAAAACTGTTTTTT.

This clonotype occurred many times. The CDR3 loop is CASSLQTSGGRVLNEQFF. The CDR3 DNA reads as TGTGCCAGCAGTTTACAGACTAGCGGGGGGAGGGTCCTTAACGAGCAGTTCTTC. The genes are TRBV12-3 or TRBV12-4 and TRBJ2-1; TRBD2 agrees at 13 bases. J lost 10 bases, V lost 2 bases, and 14 bases had no gene match. This CDR3 is built from 18 residues.

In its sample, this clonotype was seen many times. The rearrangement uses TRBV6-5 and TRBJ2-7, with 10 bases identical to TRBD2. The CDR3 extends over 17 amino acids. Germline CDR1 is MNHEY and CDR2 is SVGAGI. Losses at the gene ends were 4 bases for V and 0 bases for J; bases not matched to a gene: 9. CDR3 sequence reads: CASSWTSGGQSSYEQYF. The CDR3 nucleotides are TGTGCCAGCAGTTGGACTAGCGGAGGACAAAGCTCCTACGAGCAGTACTTC.

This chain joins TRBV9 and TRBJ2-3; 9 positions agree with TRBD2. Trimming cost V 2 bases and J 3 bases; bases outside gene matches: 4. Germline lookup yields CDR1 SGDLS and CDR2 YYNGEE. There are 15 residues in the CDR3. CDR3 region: CASSVSGSSTDTQYF. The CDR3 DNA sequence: TGTGCCAGCAGCGTTAGCGGGAGTTCGACAGATACGCAGTATTTT.

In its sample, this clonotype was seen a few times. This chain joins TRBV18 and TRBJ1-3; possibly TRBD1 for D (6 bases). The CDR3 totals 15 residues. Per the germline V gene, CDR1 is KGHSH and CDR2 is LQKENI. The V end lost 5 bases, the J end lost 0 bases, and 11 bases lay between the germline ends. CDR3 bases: TGTGCCAGCTCAGCCAGGGGAAGCTCTGGAAACACCATATATTTT. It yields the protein CASSARGSSGNTIYF.

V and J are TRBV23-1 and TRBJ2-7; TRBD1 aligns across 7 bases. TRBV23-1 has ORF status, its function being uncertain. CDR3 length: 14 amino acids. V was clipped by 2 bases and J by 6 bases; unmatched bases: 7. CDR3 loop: CASSQDDRACEQYF. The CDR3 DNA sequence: TGCGCCAGCAGTCAAGATGACAGGGCATGCGAGCAGTACTTC.

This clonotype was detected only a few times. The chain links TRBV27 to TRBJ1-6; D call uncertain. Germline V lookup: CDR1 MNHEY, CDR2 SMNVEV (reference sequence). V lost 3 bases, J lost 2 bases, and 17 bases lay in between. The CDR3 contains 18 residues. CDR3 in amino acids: CASSFRTWKNTYNSPLHF. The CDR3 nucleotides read TGTGCCAGCAGTTTTCGGACCTGGAAGAATACCTATAATTCACCCCTCCACTTT.

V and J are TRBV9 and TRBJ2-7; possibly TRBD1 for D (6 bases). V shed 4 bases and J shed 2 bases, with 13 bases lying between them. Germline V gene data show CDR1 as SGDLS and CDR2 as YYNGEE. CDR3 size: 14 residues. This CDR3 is CASSSGQPPYEQYF. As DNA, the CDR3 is TGTGCCAGCAGCTCCGGACAGCCACCCTACGAGCAGTACTTC.